This TCR beta chain was sequenced during a study of blood T cell repertoires in COVID-19. Overall study: Researchers got acute and convalescent COVID-19 samples from the United States, Italy and Spain. From T cells, B-cell-depleted T cells, or PBMCs came the material, which was cDNA or gDNA.

Some clones are missing from TCRdb's copy, which holds only in-frame ones; the method was immunoSEQ multiplex PCR. The data contain about 180,000 clones, approximately 80% of them singletons. CDR1 LNHDA and CDR2 SQIVND come from the germline V gene (reference sequence). The trim removed 3 bases at V and 5 bases at J, leaving 9 bases unmatched. The CDR3 is 15 amino acids. The material sequenced was PBMCs or T cells enriched from blood (not recorded which). This chain links TRBV19 with TRBJ2-5; 7 bases match TRBD2. This sequence was found in a man in his 60s who had been exposed to COVID-19. Here the CDR3 reads CASSIIAGGLETQYF. The CDR3 bases are TGTGCCAGTAGTATTATCGCCGGGGGGTTGGAGACCCAGTACTTC.